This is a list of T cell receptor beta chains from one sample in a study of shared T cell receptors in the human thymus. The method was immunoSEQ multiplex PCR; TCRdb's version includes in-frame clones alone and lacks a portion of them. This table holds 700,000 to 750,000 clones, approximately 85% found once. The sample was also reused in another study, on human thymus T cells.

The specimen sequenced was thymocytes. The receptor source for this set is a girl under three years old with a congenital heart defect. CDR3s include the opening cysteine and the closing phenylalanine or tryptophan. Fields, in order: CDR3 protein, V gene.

CATSLKTGQPQTGELFF,TRBV15
CASSVATSGRETQYF,TRBV6-1
CASSQELLAGGKTDTQYF,TRBV4-3
CAGRDNPMNTEAFF,TRBV19
CASSDTGLNQPQHF,TRBV6-1
CASSLLSEQYF,TRBV7-9
CASSLNRQANYGYTF,TRBV13
CASSDATGQDNEQFF,TRBV6-4
CASSSSAGTQETQYF,TRBV5-4
CASSFVGETPMNTEAFF,TRBV5-8
CATSIPKEQGKPGELFF,TRBV15
CASGLSRLTEAFF,TRBV12-5
CASSLGGQRYGYTF,TRBV7-8
CASSPEHPPVQGWQETQYF,TRBV11-2
CASSLVSGGLKYGYTF,TRBV7-9
CASSLREPTYEQYF,TRBV21-1
CASSFCAARDTEAFF,TRBV5-6
CASTPHPGGTGEMNTEAFF,TRBV28
CASSLVASGERYEQYF,TRBV5-4
CASNNITGFGYEQYF,TRBV6-6
CASSYSYEQYF,TRBV28
CASSDGQVGTEAFF,TRBV6-5
CASSLEHDRDPNYGYTF,TRBV7-8
CASSDPLNKSSGNTIYF,TRBV6-1
CARALSGEITDTQYF,TRBV19
CASSFPGHQRPSSTDTQYF,TRBV7-2
CATSRPHLKGGHTDTQYF,TRBV15
CASSFGGGPSYNEQFF,TRBV5-1